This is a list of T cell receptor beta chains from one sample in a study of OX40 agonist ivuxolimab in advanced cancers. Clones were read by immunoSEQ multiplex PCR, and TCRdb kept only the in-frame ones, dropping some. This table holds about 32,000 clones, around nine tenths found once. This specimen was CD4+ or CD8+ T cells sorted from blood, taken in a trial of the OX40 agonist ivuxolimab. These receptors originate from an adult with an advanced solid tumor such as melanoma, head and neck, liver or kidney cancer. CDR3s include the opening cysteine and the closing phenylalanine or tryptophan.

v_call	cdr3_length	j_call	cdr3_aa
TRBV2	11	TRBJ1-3	CASAQGNTIYF
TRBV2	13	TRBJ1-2	CASFAGDNYGYTF
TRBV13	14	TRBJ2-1	CASSFWTSGNEQFF
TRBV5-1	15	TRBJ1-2	CASSVRDRTSYGYTF
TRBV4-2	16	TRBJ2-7	CASSQEQRGSSYEQYF
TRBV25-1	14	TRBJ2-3	CASARGRSTDTQYF
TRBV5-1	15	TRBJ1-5	CASSWDPGSNQPQHF
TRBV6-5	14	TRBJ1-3	CASSGLGQGHTIYF
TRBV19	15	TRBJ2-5	CASSMTSGGQETQYF
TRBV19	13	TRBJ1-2	CASSISGNYGYTF
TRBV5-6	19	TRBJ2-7	CASSLSQEAGGPKPYEQYF
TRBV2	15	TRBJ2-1	CASSNGTQSYNEQFF
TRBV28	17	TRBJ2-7	CASSLWTTGTENYEQYF
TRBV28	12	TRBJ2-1	CASSLDLHEQFF
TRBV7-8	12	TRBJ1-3	CASSHVGNTIYF
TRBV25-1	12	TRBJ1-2	CASSDSFPGYTF
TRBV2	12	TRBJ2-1	CASRPRGGEQFF
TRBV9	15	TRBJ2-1	CASSARDISYNEQFF
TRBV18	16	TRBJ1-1	CASSPSTGESNTEAFF
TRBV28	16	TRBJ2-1	CASSFPTSGSYNEQFF
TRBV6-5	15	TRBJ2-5	CASSYSPAALETQYF
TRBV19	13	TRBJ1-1	CASSIGPNTEAFF
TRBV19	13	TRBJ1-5	CASSEGADQPQHF
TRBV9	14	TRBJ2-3	CASSSTGGTDTQYF
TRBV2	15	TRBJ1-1	CASSAGTAWGTEAFF
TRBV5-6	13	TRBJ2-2	CASSFMVTGELFF
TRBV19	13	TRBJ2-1	CASTLSQNNEQFF
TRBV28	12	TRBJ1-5	CASSFERQPQHF
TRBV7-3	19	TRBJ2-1	CASSLNPGDSLAGGYEQFF
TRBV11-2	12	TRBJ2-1	CASLRTGSEQFF
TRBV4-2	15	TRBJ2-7	CASSQGGQVYYEQYF
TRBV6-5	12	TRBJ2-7	CASSYISNEQYF
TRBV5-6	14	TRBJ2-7	CASSLEGLEHEQYF
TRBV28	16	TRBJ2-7	CASSLRQGASSYEQYF
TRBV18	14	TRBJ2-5	CASSPPDFEETQYF
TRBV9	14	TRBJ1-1	CASSVGQGGTEAFF
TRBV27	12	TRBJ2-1	CASRKGYNEQFF
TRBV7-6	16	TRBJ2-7	CASSLGGGTPHYEQYF
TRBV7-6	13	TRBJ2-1	CASSFPPHNEQFF
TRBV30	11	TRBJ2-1	CAWSVNNEQFF
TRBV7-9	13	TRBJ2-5	CASSLLGAGEQYF
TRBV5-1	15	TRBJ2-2	CASSASGPPTGELFF
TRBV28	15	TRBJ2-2	CASSLSGAYTGELFF
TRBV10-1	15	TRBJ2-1	CASSERGTGTDEQFF
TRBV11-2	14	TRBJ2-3	CASSLAGGPDTQYF
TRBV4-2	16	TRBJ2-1	CASSQEGGGSYNEQFF
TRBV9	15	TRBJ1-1	CASSVATGGHTEAFF
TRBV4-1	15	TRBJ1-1	CASSPTTGWHTEAFF
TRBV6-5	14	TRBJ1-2	CASSSADNNYGYTF
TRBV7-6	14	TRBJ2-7	CASSSYTGPYEQYF
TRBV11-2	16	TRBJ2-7	CASSPNWQGSAYEQYF
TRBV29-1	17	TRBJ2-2	CSVEAAPRLGNTGELFF
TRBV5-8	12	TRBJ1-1	CASSLRPTEAFF
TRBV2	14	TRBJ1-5	CASSEGQGIQPQHF